This T cell receptor beta chain is from a study of long-term antiretroviral therapy in people with HIV. V lost 0 bases to trimming and J lost 1 base; unmatched junction nucleotides: 14. The V gene's germline CDR1 is SQVTM and CDR2 ANQGSEA. The CDR3 runs to 18 residues. It was version v3.0 of the immunoSEQ assay that was run at survey level. Each sample had sequencing targeting about 35,000-50,000 T-cell genomes. The method was immunoSEQ multiplex PCR; TCRdb's version includes in-frame clones alone and lacks a portion of them. The sample records about 20,000 clones, 80% to 95% being singletons. There was at least one pre-ART PBMC sample for each donor, plus at least two post-ART PBMC samples.

The chain combines TRBV29-1 with TRBJ1-1; 7 bases are a match to TRBD1. The sample was unsorted PBMCs, taken 4.4 years after starting antiretroviral therapy. The sequence came from a woman aged 45 to 65 with HIV. The CDR3 loop is CSVEELNRGWVGNTEAFF. The CDR3 DNA follows: TGCAGCGTTGAAGAGTTAAACAGGGGATGGGTTGGGAACACTGAAGCTTTCTTT.